This is a list of T cell receptor beta chains from one sample in a study of Graves' ophthalmopathy and Graves' hyperthyroidism. TCRdb re-analysed the multiplex PCR reads in MiXCR, keeping a single row per CDR3 protein. The sample has a few hundred thousand distinct CDR3 sequences, about 16% seen once. Sequences were obtained from peripheral blood. These receptors were collected from a young woman with stable Graves' hyperthyroidism. Both conserved end residues are trimmed from each CDR3. Each record gives: V gene, CDR3 length, CDR3 protein.

V: TRBV6-2/TRBV6-3; length: 10; CDR3: ASRWPGETQY
V: TRBV27; length: 12; CDR3: ASRPGGQSYEQY
V: TRBV6-2/TRBV6-3; length: 13; CDR3: ASRQGLPVSYGYT
V: TRBV19; length: 16; CDR3: ASSIYPIGGNSDQPQH
V: TRBV6-1; length: 13; CDR3: ASSEAAGGRYEQY
V: TRBV13; length: 14; CDR3: ASRSGTGGWDTEAF
V: TRBV6-1; length: 12; CDR3: ASSELQGTYGYT
V: TRBV7-2; length: 13; CDR3: ASSFGYGSGQPQH
V: TRBV28; length: 13; CDR3: ASSFLGQGFPPQH
V: TRBV7-2; length: 13; CDR3: ASSLAASGGYEQY
V: TRBV6-2/TRBV6-3; length: 11; CDR3: ASKEGGTGELF
V: TRBV6-1; length: 10; CDR3: ASSESYWGYT
V: TRBV29-1; length: 12; CDR3: SAWTGGVPYEQY
V: TRBV7-9; length: 11; CDR3: ASSPPDGREAF
V: TRBV6-2/TRBV6-3; length: 10; CDR3: ASSDEGFPAF
V: TRBV7-3; length: 11; CDR3: ASSIHINTEAF
V: TRBV2; length: 18; CDR3: ASSGRGIGRGTLNTGELF
V: TRBV2; length: 12; CDR3: ASSGTRGGGELF
V: TRBV29-1; length: 11; CDR3: SVLPGIKETQY
V: TRBV4-1; length: 12; CDR3: ASSPSRGRSGAF
V: TRBV7-3; length: 13; CDR3: ASSLQGFGNSPLH
V: TRBV7-8; length: 14; CDR3: ASSGRASSYNSPLH